Listed here are 19 T cell receptor beta chains from one sample, sequenced in a study of control samples from healthy donors and cancer patients. This table comes from immunoSEQ multiplex PCR, and its TCRdb copy is limited to in-frame clones, with some not included. The table lists about 65,000 clones, about nine tenths of them singletons. Sequencing used PBMCs. Receptors originate from a woman in her fifties or sixties with colorectal cancer.

V is TRBV2 and J is TRBJ1-4; D is possibly TRBD1 (6 bases). Deletions cut 5 bases from V and 7 bases from J, with 11 bases between. Germline loops: CDR1 SNHLY, CDR2 FYNNEI. This CDR3 has 13 amino acids. The CDR3 loop reads CASSPSTGEKLFF. CDR3 coding DNA: TGTGCCAGCAGTCCCTCGACAGGTGAAAAACTGTTTTTT.

The chain employs TRBV9 and TRBJ2-7; no clear D. The V gene lost 0 bases and the J gene lost 3 bases, with 7 bases spanning the gap. This CDR3 contains 13 residues. Germline lookup yields CDR1 SGDLS and CDR2 YYNGEE. The CDR3 region has the DNA TGTGCCAGCAGCGTAGTTCCCGGCTACGAGCAGTACTTC. Its translation: CASSVVPGYEQYF.

This rearrangement joins TRBV18 to TRBJ1-5, with 9 positions matching TRBD1. The V segment lost 3 bases and the J segment 1 base; nucleotides outside the gene matches: 1. The germline V gene has CDR1 KGHSH and CDR2 LQKENI. There are 15 residues in the CDR3. CDR3 bases: TGTGCCAGCTCACCGGGACAGGGAAGCAATCAGCCCCAGCATTTT. The encoded protein is CASSPGQGSNQPQHF.

The V gene is TRBV24-1, the J gene TRBJ2-6, with D perhaps matching TRBD2 (6 bases). Germline values: CDR1 KGHDR, CDR2 SFDVKD. This CDR3 has 19 residues. Trimming removed 3 bases at V and 3 bases at J, with 20 bases between. CDR3 nucleotides: TGTGCCACCAGTGATCCCCCGGGCGGGGTCGGGGATGGGGCCAACGTCCTGACTTTC. Its translation is CATSDPPGGVGDGANVLTF.

The chain couples TRBV7-8 to TRBJ1-1; D remains ambiguous. The V gene's germline CDR1 is SGHVS and CDR2 FQNEAQ. The V gene lost 2 bases and the J gene lost 4 bases, with 2 bases spanning the gap. The CDR3 consists of 11 residues. CDR3 protein: CASSLSTEAFF. Written as DNA, the CDR3 is TGTGCCAGCAGCTTATCCACTGAAGCTTTCTTT.

The chain joins TRBV3-1 (or the pseudogene TRBV3-2) to TRBJ2-1; D unclear. V lost 0 bases and J 0 bases, leaving 6 bases between the germline ends. The germline CDR1 and CDR2 sequences are LGHDT and YNNKEL (reference sequence). The CDR3 consists of 15 residues. In DNA form, the CDR3 reads TGTGCCAGCAGCCAAGATCTGAGCTCCTACAATGAGCAGTTCTTC. Translating gives CASSQDLSSYNEQFF.

The rearrangement joins TRBV5-6 to TRBJ2-3, with a tentative D call TRBD1 (5 bases). Between the trimmed V and J ends, which lost 2 bases and 6 bases, there was a span of 16 bases. In germline, CDR1 is SGHDT, CDR2 YYEEEE. The CDR3 has 15 residues. The CDR3 DNA is TGTGCCAGCAGCTTCATGGGGCTACCCACGGATACGCAGTATTTT. Amino acids: CASSFMGLPTDTQYF.

The CDR3 nucleotides are TGTGCCAGTAGTATTCAAGGGGCCAAAAACATTCAGTACTTC. Translation gives CASSIQGAKNIQYF. The gene calls are TRBV19 and TRBJ2-4; D gene ambiguous. Germline-derived CDR1 and CDR2 are LNHDA and SQIVND (reference sequence). V gave up 3 bases and J gave up 1 base, with 7 bases separating them. The CDR3 loop spans 14 amino acids. Full variable domain (missing parts from reference TRBV19 and TRBJ2-4): DGGITQSPKYLFRKEGQNVTLSCEQNLNHDAMYWYRQDPGQGLRLIYYSQIVNDFQKGDIAEGYSVSREKKESFPLTVTSAQKNPTAFYLCASSIQGAKNIQYFGAGTRLSVL.

This chain uses TRBV19 with TRBJ1-2, with 9 positions matching TRBD1. The V gene's germline CDR1 is LNHDA and CDR2 SQIVND (reference sequence). The CDR3 totals 13 residues. With 10 bases clipped from V and 3 bases from J, the junction kept 6 bases outside the gene matches. The CDR3 DNA reads as TGTGCCACCAACAGGGGGCCGGACTATGGCTACACCTTC. It codes for CATNRGPDYGYTF.

This chain links TRBV6-5 with TRBJ1-2; the D gene is possibly TRBD1 (5 bases). The length of the CDR3 is 13 residues. The V gene lost 5 bases and the J gene lost 3 bases, with 10 bases spanning the gap. The germline gives CDR1 MNHEY, CDR2 SVGAGI. Here the CDR3 DNA reads TGTGCCAGCAGTAAGGGGCCAGACTATGGCTACACCTTC. This encodes CASSKGPDYGYTF.

V is TRBV5-8 and J is TRBJ2-3; D ambiguous. Germline CDR1 reads SGHTS; CDR2 reads YDEGEE. Deletions cut 0 bases from V and 3 bases from J, with 8 bases between. The CDR3 totals 14 residues. CDR3 DNA sequence: TGTGCCAGCAGCTTGGCTTTAGGGACAGATACGCAGTATTTT. This codes for CASSLALGTDTQYF.

The rearrangement uses TRBV7-9 and TRBJ1-1, with D unclear. Germline CDR1 and CDR2: SEHNR and FQNEAQ (reference sequence). Trimming removed 6 bases from V and 0 bases from J, with 14 bases in between. The length of the CDR3 is 15 residues. CDR3 in amino acids: CASSGWEIMNTEAFF. CDR3 DNA: TGTGCCAGCAGTGGGTGGGAGATCATGAACACTGAAGCTTTCTTT.

The CDR3 sequence: CASRVGGVTDTQYF. The CDR3 nucleotides are TGTGCCAGTAGGGTAGGGGGTGTCACAGATACGCAGTATTTT. The chain employs TRBV19 and TRBJ2-3; weak D call: TRBD1 (6 bases). CDR1 LNHDA and CDR2 SQIVND come from the germline V gene (reference sequence). There are 14 residues in the CDR3. V shed 6 bases and J shed 2 bases, with 12 bases lying between them.

This sequence joins TRBV2 and TRBJ2-3; TRBD2 aligns across 8 bases. The CDR3 length is 14 residues. Germline-derived CDR1 and CDR2 are SNHLY and FYNNEI. V lost 7 bases, J lost 3 bases, and 6 bases stayed unmatched. CDR3 nucleotides: TGTGCCAGCACAGGACTAGCCGGGACAGATACGCAGTATTTT. Its translation is CASTGLAGTDTQYF.

The chain's CDR3 is CASSPGGTEAFF. CDR3 DNA sequence: TGTGCCAGCAGCCCTGGAGGTACTGAAGCTTTCTTT. The chain links TRBV7-8 to TRBJ1-1; D call uncertain. The CDR3 covers 12 residues. The V and J ends lost 5 bases and 5 bases respectively, with 9 bases between them. Germline CDR1 SGHVS, CDR2 FQNEAQ.

CDR3 sequence: CASSQITGGTPSGNTIYF. The DNA for the CDR3 is TGTGCCAGCAGCCAGATCACAGGGGGGACTCCCTCTGGAAACACCATATATTTT. This chain links TRBV7-6 with TRBJ1-3; TRBD1 matches 8 bases. Looked up from germline, CDR1 is SGHVS and CDR2 is FNYEAQ. The CDR3 loop spans 18 amino acids. V lost 5 bases, J lost 0 bases, and 12 bases stayed unmatched.

This chain connects TRBV29-1 to TRBJ2-5; weak D call: TRBD1 (5 bases). Germline CDR1 SQVTM, CDR2 ANQGSEA. CDR3 length: 13 residues. V shed 4 bases and J shed 5 bases, with 14 bases lying between them. As DNA, the CDR3 is TGCAGCGTTGCTCACAGGCTGAGGGAGACCCAGTACTTC. It is translated as CSVAHRLRETQYF.

This rearrangement joins TRBV19 to TRBJ1-1, with 9 nucleotides matching TRBD1. The CDR3 loop spans 15 amino acids. V lost 7 bases to trimming and J lost 11 bases; unmatched junction nucleotides: 17. The germline gives CDR1 LNHDA, CDR2 SQIVND (reference sequence). CDR3 loop: CASKARVGTGSRAFF. CDR3 DNA sequence: TGTGCCAGTAAGGCACGAGTGGGGACAGGGAGTAGGGCTTTCTTT.

The rearrangement joins TRBV7-9 to TRBJ1-4; D is unclear. Trimming left V 4 bases short and J 8 bases short, with 5 bases between. The germline gives CDR1 SEHNR, CDR2 FQNEAQ (reference sequence). This CDR3 is built from 11 residues. The DNA for the CDR3 is TGTGCCAGCAGCTACGGCGAAAAACTGTTTTTT. Translating gives CASSYGEKLFF.